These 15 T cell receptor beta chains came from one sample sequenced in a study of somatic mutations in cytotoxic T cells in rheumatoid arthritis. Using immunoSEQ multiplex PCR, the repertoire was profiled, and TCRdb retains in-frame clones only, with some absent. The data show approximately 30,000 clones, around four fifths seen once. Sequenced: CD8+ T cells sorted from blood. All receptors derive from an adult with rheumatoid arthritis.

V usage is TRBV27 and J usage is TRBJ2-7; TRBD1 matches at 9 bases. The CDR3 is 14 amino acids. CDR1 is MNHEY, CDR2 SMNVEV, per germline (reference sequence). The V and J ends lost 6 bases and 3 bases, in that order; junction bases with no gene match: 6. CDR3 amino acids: CASSWDRASYEQYF. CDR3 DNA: TGTGCCAGCAGCTGGGACAGGGCAAGCTACGAGCAGTACTTC.

The CDR3 region has the DNA TGTGCCAGCAGTGATGGCAGGGAAAGCTATGGCTACACCTTC. It yields the protein CASSDGRESYGYTF. This chain uses TRBV6-1 with TRBJ1-2; a weak D match, TRBD1 (5 bases). The V and J ends lost 3 bases and 4 bases respectively, with 12 bases between them. The CDR3 is made up of 14 amino acids. Germline V gene data show CDR1 as MNHNS and CDR2 as SASEGT.

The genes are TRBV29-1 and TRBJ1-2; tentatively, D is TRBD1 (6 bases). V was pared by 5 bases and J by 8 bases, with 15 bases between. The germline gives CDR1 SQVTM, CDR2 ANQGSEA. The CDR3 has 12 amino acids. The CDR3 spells CSVPKGGDGYTF. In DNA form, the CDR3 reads TGCAGCGTTCCCAAGGGGGGGGACGGCTACACCTTC.

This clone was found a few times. The CDR3 spells CASSAQAGEQYF. CDR3 DNA: TGCGCCAGCAGCGCACAGGCGGGCGAGCAGTACTTC. The chain links TRBV4-1 to TRBJ2-7, with D perhaps being TRBD1 or TRBD2 (5 bases each). The CDR3 covers 12 residues. V lost 5 bases and J lost 6, with 11 bases in between. Germline CDR1 and CDR2: MGHRA and YSYEKL.

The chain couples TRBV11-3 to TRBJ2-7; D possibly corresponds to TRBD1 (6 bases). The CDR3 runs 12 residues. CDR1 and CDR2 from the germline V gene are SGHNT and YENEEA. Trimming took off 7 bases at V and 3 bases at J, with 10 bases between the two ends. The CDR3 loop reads CASTGDIYEQYF. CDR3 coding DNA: TGTGCCAGCACCGGGGACATCTACGAGCAGTACTTC. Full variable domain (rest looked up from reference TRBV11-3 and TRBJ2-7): EAGVVQSPRYKIIEKKQPVAFWCNPISGHNTLYWYLQNLGQGPELLIRYENEEAVDDSQLPKDRFSAERLKGVDSTLKIQPAELGDSAVYLCASTGDIYEQYFGPGTRLTVT.

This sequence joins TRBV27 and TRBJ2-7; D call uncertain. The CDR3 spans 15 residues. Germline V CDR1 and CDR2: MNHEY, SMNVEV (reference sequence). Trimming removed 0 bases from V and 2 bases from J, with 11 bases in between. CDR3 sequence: CASSLSRGNAYEQYF. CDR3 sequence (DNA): TGTGCCAGCAGTTTATCGAGAGGAAATGCCTACGAGCAGTACTTC.

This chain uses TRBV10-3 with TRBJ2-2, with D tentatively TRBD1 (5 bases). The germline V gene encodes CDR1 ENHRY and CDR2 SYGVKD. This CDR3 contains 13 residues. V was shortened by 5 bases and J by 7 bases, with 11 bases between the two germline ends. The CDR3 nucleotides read TGTGCCATCAGTTATACAGGCTTCGGGGAGCTGTTTTTT. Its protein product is CAISYTGFGELFF.

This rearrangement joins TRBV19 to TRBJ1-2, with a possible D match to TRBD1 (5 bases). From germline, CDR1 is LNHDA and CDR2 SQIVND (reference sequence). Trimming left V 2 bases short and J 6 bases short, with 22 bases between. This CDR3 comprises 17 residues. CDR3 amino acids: CASSIWGAGRGGNGYTF. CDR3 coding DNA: TGTGCCAGTAGTATATGGGGCGCGGGGCGCGGCGGGAATGGCTACACCTTC.

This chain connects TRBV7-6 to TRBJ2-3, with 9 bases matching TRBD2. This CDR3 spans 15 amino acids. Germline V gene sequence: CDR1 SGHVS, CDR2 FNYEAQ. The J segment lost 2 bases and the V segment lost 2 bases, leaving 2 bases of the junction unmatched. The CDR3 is CASSLSGRPTDTQYF. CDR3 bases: TGTGCCAGCAGCTTAAGCGGGAGGCCCACAGATACGCAGTATTTT.

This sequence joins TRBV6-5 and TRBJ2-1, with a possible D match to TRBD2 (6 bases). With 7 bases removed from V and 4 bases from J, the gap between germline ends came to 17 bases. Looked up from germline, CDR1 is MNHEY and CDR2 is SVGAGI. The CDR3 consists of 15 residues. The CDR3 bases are TGTGCCAGCAAAGATCGGGGGAGTACTTACAATGAGCAGTTCTTC. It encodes CASKDRGSTYNEQFF.

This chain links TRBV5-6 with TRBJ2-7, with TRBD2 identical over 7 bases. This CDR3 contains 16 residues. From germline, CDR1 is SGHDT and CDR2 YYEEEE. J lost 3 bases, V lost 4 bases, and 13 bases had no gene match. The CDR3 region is CASSLLGGEGFYEQYF. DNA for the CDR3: TGTGCCAGCAGCCTCCTTGGCGGGGAGGGTTTCTACGAGCAGTACTTC.

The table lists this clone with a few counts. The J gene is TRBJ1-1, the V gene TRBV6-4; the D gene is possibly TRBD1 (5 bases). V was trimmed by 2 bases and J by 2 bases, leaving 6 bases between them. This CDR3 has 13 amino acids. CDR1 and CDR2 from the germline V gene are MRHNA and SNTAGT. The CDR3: CASSDRDNTEAFF. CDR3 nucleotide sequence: TGTGCCAGCAGTGACCGGGACAACACTGAAGCTTTCTTT.

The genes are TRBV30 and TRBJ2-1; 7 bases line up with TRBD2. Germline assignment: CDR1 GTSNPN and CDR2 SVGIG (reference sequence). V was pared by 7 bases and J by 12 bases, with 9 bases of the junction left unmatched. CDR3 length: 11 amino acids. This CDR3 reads CASRDYRGQFF. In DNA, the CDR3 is TGTGCCTCCCGGGACTACCGAGGGCAGTTCTTC.

The CDR3 region has the DNA TGTGCCAGCAGCCACTCGGCTCCGGGGGATGAGCAGTTCTTC. Amino acid sequence: CASSHSAPGDEQFF. V gene TRBV7-9 combines with J gene TRBJ2-1; D is possibly TRBD2 (6 bases). The CDR3 has 14 amino acids. Per germline, CDR1 SEHNR and CDR2 FQNEAQ (reference sequence). V lost 5 bases to trimming and J lost 8 bases, with 16 bases between them.

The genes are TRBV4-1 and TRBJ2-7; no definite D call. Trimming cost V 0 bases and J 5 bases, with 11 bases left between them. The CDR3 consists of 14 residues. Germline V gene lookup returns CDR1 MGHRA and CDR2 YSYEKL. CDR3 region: CASSQEFDRDEQYF. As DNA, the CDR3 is TGCGCCAGCAGCCAAGAGTTCGATAGGGACGAGCAGTACTTC.